This passage covers 26 T cell receptor beta chains from one sample sequenced in a study of CD8+ T cells in alopecia areata. RNA was isolated and reverse transcribed to cDNA, the sequencing template. This table comes from immunoSEQ multiplex PCR, and its TCRdb copy is limited to in-frame clones, with some not included. The sample holds 110,000 or so clones, approximately 55% seen once. Treatment meaning: oral pan-JAK inhibitor, 5-10 mg twice daily. Source: CD4+ T cells sorted from blood, taken at week 24, from a patient treated with tofacitinib. The receptors were sampled from a human donor with alopecia areata.

V usage is TRBV30 and J usage is TRBJ1-1; D call uncertain. CDR1 GTSNPN and CDR2 SVGIG come from the germline V gene (reference sequence). There are 11 residues in the CDR3. V was shortened by 2 bases and J by 5 bases, with 6 bases between the two germline ends. CDR3 residues: CAWSSGTEAFF. In DNA, the CDR3 is TGTGCCTGGAGTTCCGGGACTGAAGCTTTCTTT.

The chain has TRBV6-6 and TRBJ1-6; weak D call: TRBD1 (5 bases). The length of the CDR3 is 15 residues. V gave up 5 bases and J gave up 10 bases, with 18 bases separating them. Germline CDR1 and CDR2: MNHNY and SVGAGI (reference sequence). The CDR3 sequence: CASSHSGRVGSPLHF. In nucleotides, the CDR3 is TGTGCCAGCAGTCATTCGGGCAGGGTCGGATCACCCCTCCACTTT.

The chain couples TRBV29-1 to TRBJ2-5; D is unclear. Germline loops: CDR1 SQVTM, CDR2 ANQGSEA. V dropped 6 bases and J dropped 5 bases, with 10 bases sitting between them. The CDR3 contains 11 residues. CDR3 nucleotides: TGCAGCGTACGACTGGGGGAGACCCAGTACTTC. It is translated as CSVRLGETQYF.

This clone was detected a few times. Additional DNA sequences in this sample encode the identical CDR3. The chain couples TRBV29-1 to TRBJ1-2; maybe TRBD1 (5 bases). V lost 4 bases, J lost 0 bases, and 6 bases lay in between. Germline CDR1 SQVTM, CDR2 ANQGSEA. This CDR3 has 12 residues. CDR3 in DNA: TGCAGCGTTGGAGGGGCTAACTATGGCTACACCTTC. It translates to CSVGGANYGYTF.

The V gene is TRBV5-1, the J gene TRBJ2-7; TRBD1 is a possible D gene (6 bases). CDR1 SGHRS and CDR2 YFSETQ come from the germline V gene. The CDR3 sequence is 15 residues long. Trimming pared 0 bases from V and 6 bases from J, leaving 16 bases between. The CDR3 sequence is CASSLGRTVSGEQYF. As DNA, the CDR3 is TGCGCCAGCAGCTTGGGTCGGACAGTTTCCGGCGAGCAGTACTTC.

The chain has TRBV15 and TRBJ2-2; TRBD1 might be the D (5 bases). V shed 0 bases and J shed 6 bases, with 8 bases lying between them. Germline V gene data show CDR1 as LNHNV and CDR2 as YYDKDF (reference sequence). The CDR3 is made up of 14 amino acids. CDR3 coding DNA: TGTGCCACCAGCAGAGACAGGGTGGCCGGGGAGCTGTTTTTT. Translation gives CATSRDRVAGELFF.

V is TRBV4-1 and J is TRBJ2-5; 8 positions agree with TRBD1. With V trimmed by 4 bases and J by 4 bases, 5 bases remained unmatched. The length of the CDR3 is 14 residues. Looked up from germline, CDR1 is MGHRA and CDR2 is YSYEKL. CDR3 nucleotides: TGCGCCAGCAGCCCCAGGGGGCGGGGAGAGACCCAGTACTTC. Its translation is CASSPRGRGETQYF.

This clone was seen more than once but under ten times. The chain recombines TRBV29-1 with TRBJ2-2; D is possibly TRBD2 (6 bases). The V end lost 4 bases, the J end lost 4 bases, and 13 bases lay between the germline ends. This CDR3 contains 14 residues. Germline V lookup: CDR1 SQVTM, CDR2 ANQGSEA. CDR3 residues: CSVGRDGSTGELFF. Written as DNA, the CDR3 is TGCAGCGTTGGGAGGGACGGATCCACCGGGGAGCTGTTTTTT.

This clone showed up just a few times. This chain links TRBV29-1 with TRBJ1-5, with 11 bases that match TRBD1. After removal of 6 bases from V and 6 bases from J, the junction contained 4 bases not matched to a gene. The CDR3 contains 13 residues. From germline, CDR1 is SQVTM and CDR2 ANQGSEA. CDR3 in DNA: TGCAGCGTCGCCGGGACAGGGGGTCAGCCCCAGCATTTT. Translation gives CSVAGTGGQPQHF.

In nucleotides, the CDR3 is TGCAGCGTCGCGACAGGGGGATGGAGTACTGAAGCTTTCTTT. This sequence encodes CSVATGGWSTEAFF. This chain joins TRBV29-1 and TRBJ1-1; 9 bases match TRBD1. CDR3 length equals 14 residues. The germline V gene has CDR1 SQVTM and CDR2 ANQGSEA. J lost 5 bases, V lost 6 bases, and 10 bases had no gene match.

In this sample, this clone turned up a few times. The DNA of the CDR3 is TGCAGCGTTGTGAGTCAGGGAGAGCCCCAGCATTTT. Encoded protein: CSVVSQGEPQHF. The V and J genes are TRBV29-1 and TRBJ1-5, with a possible D match to TRBD1 (5 bases). CDR3 length: 12 amino acids. Trimming took off 4 bases at V and 8 bases at J, with 12 bases between the two ends. Germline loops: CDR1 SQVTM, CDR2 ANQGSEA.

The gene calls are TRBV7-2 and TRBJ1-1, with TRBD1 as a possible D gene (6 bases). In germline, CDR1 is SGHTA, CDR2 FQGNSA. This CDR3 comprises 14 residues. Trimming cost V 7 bases and J 1 base, with 13 bases left between them. The CDR3 sequence is CASTFQTGNTEAFF. The CDR3 DNA follows: TGTGCCAGCACCTTTCAGACAGGGAACACTGAAGCTTTCTTT.

V and J are TRBV30 and TRBJ1-2; D is perhaps TRBD1 (5 bases). The CDR3 covers 15 residues. The germline V and J ends were trimmed by 0 bases and 8 bases, with 19 bases remaining between them. Germline V gives CDR1 GTSNPN, CDR2 SVGIG (reference sequence). CDR3 sequence reads: CAWSVGTGPEGGYTF. CDR3 nucleotide sequence: TGTGCCTGGAGTGTAGGGACCGGCCCCGAGGGAGGCTACACCTTC.

The V call is TRBV30, the J call TRBJ2-3, with no clear D. V lost 2 bases to trimming and J lost 6 bases, with 12 bases between them. CDR1 and CDR2 (germline): GTSNPN, SVGIG (reference sequence). This CDR3 has 13 amino acids. The CDR3 DNA reads TGTGCCTGGAGTCGGAACAGAAGGGATACGCAGTATTTT. Translated, it gives CAWSRNRRDTQYF. Supplemented by reference TRBV30 and TRBJ2-3, the full variable domain reads SQTIHQWPATLVQPVGSPLSLECTVEGTSNPNLYWYRQAAGRGLQLLFYSVGIGQISSEVPQNLSASRPQDRQFILSSKKLLLSDSGFYLCAWSRNRRDTQYFGPGTRLTVL.

This clone was recorded a few times. The V and J genes are TRBV15 and TRBJ1-2; TRBD1 matches 7 bases. Germline CDR1 reads LNHNV; CDR2 reads YYDKDF (reference sequence). V was clipped by 1 base and J by 4 bases; unmatched bases: 6. The CDR3 extends over 15 amino acids. CDR3 in amino acids: CATSRGQGRVYGYTF. The CDR3 nucleotides are TGTGCCACCAGCAGAGGACAGGGACGGGTCTATGGCTACACCTTC.

The V call is TRBV4-2, the J call TRBJ1-6; D call uncertain. The CDR3 runs 16 residues. Germline V gives CDR1 LGHNA, CDR2 YNFKEQ. Trimming pared 0 bases from V and 0 bases from J, leaving 6 bases between. The CDR3 DNA follows: TGTGCCAGCAGCCAAGATGCAGGCTCCTATAATTCACCCCTCCACTTT. Encoded protein: CASSQDAGSYNSPLHF.

The genes are TRBV18 and TRBJ2-4, with unresolved D. CDR3 length: 15 residues. Trimming removed 0 bases from V and 2 bases from J, with 8 bases in between. In germline, CDR1 is KGHSH, CDR2 LQKENI. DNA of the CDR3: TGTGCCAGCTCACCACCGTCGGCCCCCAAAAACATTCAGTACTTC. Protein sequence: CASSPPSAPKNIQYF.

This chain uses TRBV29-1 with TRBJ1-2; D is unclear. V was cut by 4 bases and J by 2 bases, with 14 bases left in between. Germline CDR1 and CDR2: SQVTM and ANQGSEA. This CDR3 has 14 residues. In DNA, the CDR3 is TGCAGCGTTGCTATCCGAAGGTCGAACTATGGCTACACCTTC. Protein sequence: CSVAIRRSNYGYTF.

The chain uses TRBV7-9 and TRBJ2-7, with D possibly matching TRBD2 (6 bases). The germline V and J ends were trimmed by 5 bases and 0 bases, with 14 bases remaining between them. The germline V gene has CDR1 SEHNR and CDR2 FQNEAQ (reference sequence). This CDR3 is 15 amino acids long. CDR3 sequence reads: CASSARGSHSYEQYF. The CDR3 DNA is TGTGCCAGCAGCGCGCGGGGCTCCCACTCCTACGAGCAGTACTTC.

CDR3 DNA: TGTGCCAGCAGCTCCGGGGGTTTCACAGATACGCAGTATTTT. It translates to CASSSGGFTDTQYF. The chain uses TRBV5-4 and TRBJ2-3, with D possibly being TRBD2 (6 bases). The CDR3 covers 14 residues. Germline lookup yields CDR1 SGHNT and CDR2 YYREEE (reference sequence). The V and J ends lost 3 bases and 2 bases respectively, with 10 bases between them.

The chain joins TRBV7-2 to TRBJ2-7; possibly TRBD1 for D (5 bases). CDR1 SGHTA and CDR2 FQGNSA come from the germline V gene. The CDR3 has 14 amino acids. Trimming took 6 bases from V and 0 from J, leaving 12 bases between them. The CDR3 is CASREDITSYEQYF. CDR3 DNA: TGTGCCAGCAGAGAGGACATTACCTCCTACGAGCAGTACTTC. The full variable domain, rest sourced from reference TRBV7-2 and TRBJ2-7, is GAGVSQSPSNKVTEKGKDVELRCDPISGHTALYWYRQSLGQGLEFLIYFQGNSAPDKSGLPSDRFSAERTGGSVSTLTIQRTQQEDSAVYLCASREDITSYEQYFGPGTRLTVT.

The J gene is TRBJ1-4, the V gene TRBV5-4; a weak D match, TRBD1 (5 bases). CDR1 SGHNT and CDR2 YYREEE come from the germline V gene (reference sequence). V was trimmed by 4 bases and J by 3 bases, leaving 13 bases between them. This CDR3 is built from 15 residues. The CDR3 DNA reads TGTGCCAGCAGCCATGCCGGGACTTCTAATGAAAAACTGTTTTTT. Protein product: CASSHAGTSNEKLFF.

The V gene is TRBV4-1, the J gene TRBJ1-1; D remains unclear. Trimming cost V 3 bases and J 5 bases, with 13 bases left between them. The CDR3 runs 14 residues. The germline V gene encodes CDR1 MGHRA and CDR2 YSYEKL. The CDR3, as DNA: TGCGCCAGCAGCCACCCAGTCAGGCAGACTGAAGCTTTCTTT. Translation gives CASSHPVRQTEAFF.

Worth noting for this clone: This likely reflects a read error, since a far larger clone is one base away. The gene calls are TRBV7-8 and TRBJ2-6; D is unresolved. V was trimmed by 3 bases and J by 3 bases, leaving 3 bases between them. The length of the CDR3 is 13 residues. Germline CDR1 SGHVS, CDR2 FQNEAQ. CDR3 in DNA: TGTGCCAGCAGCTTTTTTGGGGCCAACGTCCTGACTTTC. Translating it yields CASSFFGANVLTF.

A few counts support this clone. The chain carries TRBV4-3 and TRBJ1-1; D not certain. Germline CDR1 is LGHNA and CDR2 is YSLEER. This CDR3 is built from 16 residues. V was shortened by 1 base and J by 3 bases, with 15 bases between the two germline ends. CDR3 coding DNA: TGCGCCAGCAGCCAAGGGATGATGGATGGGGACACTGAAGCTTTCTTT. This encodes CASSQGMMDGDTEAFF.

The genes are TRBV7-2 and TRBJ2-1, with 8 bases identical to TRBD2. CDR1 SGHTA and CDR2 FQGNSA come from the germline V gene. This CDR3 contains 17 residues. V lost 6 bases, J lost 5 bases, and 15 bases stayed unmatched. The CDR3 DNA reads TGTGCCAGCAGGCGACCTACCGGGGGGGCCGCCAACAATGAGCAGTTCTTC. Translation: CASRRPTGGAANNEQFF. The variable domain in full, completed from reference TRBV7-2 and TRBJ2-1, reads GAGVSQSPSNKVTEKGKDVELRCDPISGHTALYWYRQSLGQGLEFLIYFQGNSAPDKSGLPSDRFSAERTGGSVSTLTIQRTQQEDSAVYLCASRRPTGGAANNEQFFGPGTRLTVL.